In its sample, the clone carrying this T cell receptor (beta chain) was seen once. Its matching antigen is unknown. The entry originates in a study of cytomegalovirus exposure and HLA in healthy donors. Study results and limitations: The authors later found HLA-associated TCR beta chains more clonally expanded than equally common others.

The germline V and J ends were trimmed by 3 bases and 5 bases, with 19 bases remaining between them. The length of the CDR3 is 17 residues. CDR1 and CDR2 from the germline V gene are SGHVS and FNYEAQ. The primer mix had 60 Vbeta and 13 Jbeta primers. Method: immunoSEQ multiplex PCR; TCRdb's copy keeps in-frame clones and lacks some. Of under 150,000 clones in the sample, around 66% are singletons; the top ten hold 8% to 10%. Material: PBMCs. The receptor was derived from a man aged 18 to 35 in good health and CMV-seropositive. V gene TRBV7-6 combines with J gene TRBJ2-2, with a weak D call TRBD1 (6 bases). The CDR3 spells CASSFGGTSGWTGELFF. For the CDR3, the DNA is TGTGCCAGCAGCTTTGGGGGCACCTCGGGGTGGACCGGGGAGCTGTTTTTT.